The 18 T cell receptor beta chains presented below share a single source sample, sequenced in a study of cytomegalovirus exposure and HLA in healthy donors (TCRdb year 2017). The library was built by means of the immunoSEQ multiplex PCR assay. Entries here come from immuneACCESS through TCRdb and include only in-frame sequences with V and J called. Some clones fail to appear in such tables; in the studies checked, an unresolved V gene covers under half of the shortfall, and the cause of the remainder is unknown. Present in this sample are approximately 300,000 clones, roughly 90% of which were seen just once. The top ten clones comprise approximately 0.84% of the sample. Sequencing used PBMCs. All receptors come from a young woman in good health and CMV-seronegative.

The chain has TRBV28 and TRBJ1-5; 8 nucleotides line up with TRBD1. Germline trimming cut 11 bases from V and 5 bases from J; bases unmatched to any gene: 8. The CDR3 consists of 13 residues. Germline-derived CDR1 and CDR2 are MDHEN and SYDVKM. CDR3 residues: CASRDRSDQPQHF. CDR3 nucleotide sequence: TGTGCCTCGAGGGACAGGTCCGATCAGCCCCAGCATTTT.

The chain combines TRBV29-1 with TRBJ1-5, with D perhaps matching TRBD1 (6 bases). V dropped 7 bases and J dropped 4 bases, with 17 bases sitting between them. CDR1 is SQVTM, CDR2 ANQGSEA, per germline. CDR3 length: 14 amino acids. The CDR3 nucleotides are TGCAGCGCAGCGAGGGGGGGGCCAAATCAGCCCCAGCATTTT. As protein: CSAARGGPNQPQHF.

The CDR3, as DNA: TGTGCCAGCAGCTTAGGGCTTAGCACAGATACGCAGTATTTT. Translation gives CASSLGLSTDTQYF. The rearrangement uses TRBV11-2 and TRBJ2-3; D gene ambiguous. Deletions cut 1 base from V and 0 bases from J, with 5 bases between. CDR1 is SGHAT and CDR2 is FQNNGV in the germline V gene. The CDR3 covers 14 residues.

This chain links TRBV5-1 with TRBJ1-1; no definite D call. V was trimmed by 0 bases and J by 7 bases, leaving 19 bases between them. CDR1 SGHRS and CDR2 YFSETQ come from the germline V gene. The CDR3 extends over 16 amino acids. CDR3 residues: CASSLGIDIMSDEAFF. The CDR3 DNA sequence: TGCGCCAGCAGCTTGGGGATCGACATCATGTCCGATGAAGCTTTCTTT.

The chain is built from TRBV2 and TRBJ2-5; D may be TRBD1 (6 bases). Deletions cut 3 bases from V and 5 bases from J, with 13 bases between. The germline gives CDR1 SNHLY, CDR2 FYNNEI. The length of the CDR3 is 14 residues. CDR3 coding DNA: TGTGCCAGCAGTGAGGGACAATTAGGGGAGACCCAGTACTTC. It yields the protein CASSEGQLGETQYF.

This chain links TRBV29-1 with TRBJ2-1, with D perhaps TRBD1 (6 bases). There are 14 residues in the CDR3. Trimming removed 5 bases from V and 4 bases from J, with 15 bases in between. Germline V gene lookup returns CDR1 SQVTM and CDR2 ANQGSEA. The CDR3 region has the DNA TGCAGCGTTCAGAGCCGGGACACGTACAATGAGCAGTTCTTC. This codes for CSVQSRDTYNEQFF.

This sequence joins TRBV11-2 and TRBJ2-7; D is uncertain. The ends were cut back, 1 base at V and 4 bases at J, with 14 bases in the middle. CDR3 length: 15 amino acids. Germline V lookup: CDR1 SGHAT, CDR2 FQNNGV. The DNA for the CDR3 is TGTGCCAGCAGCTTAGGACCAGTCGGGTTTTACGAGCAGTACTTC. Translation: CASSLGPVGFYEQYF.

This clone occurred a few times. The chain is built from TRBV5-4 and TRBJ2-7, with TRBD2 as a possible D gene (5 bases). V was pared by 0 bases and J by 6 bases, with 10 bases between. The length of the CDR3 is 13 residues. The germline gives CDR1 SGHNT, CDR2 YYREEE (reference sequence). CDR3 region: CASSLASRGEQYF. CDR3 nucleotides: TGTGCCAGCAGCTTGGCGTCCCGGGGCGAGCAGTACTTC.

CDR3 DNA sequence: TGCGCCAGCAGCTTGGGGGGACAGTCAATTAATGAAAAACTGTTTTTT. Translating gives CASSLGGQSINEKLFF. The rearrangement links TRBV5-1 to TRBJ1-4; 7 bases align to TRBD1. Trimming cost V 0 bases and J 4 bases; bases outside gene matches: 6. Germline lookup yields CDR1 SGHRS and CDR2 YFSETQ. The CDR3 loop spans 16 amino acids.

The chain employs TRBV14 and TRBJ1-4, with 9 bases aligning to TRBD1. The V gene end was trimmed by 1 base and the J gene end by 0 bases; junction bases not matched to a gene: 9. Germline CDR1 SGHDN, CDR2 FVKESK. The CDR3 is made up of 19 amino acids. The CDR3 reads CASSQGTGAQFATNEKLFF. The CDR3 DNA is TGTGCCAGCAGCCAAGGGACAGGGGCGCAATTTGCAACTAATGAAAAACTGTTTTTT.

The rearrangement uses TRBV4-3 and TRBJ2-1; 8 bases match TRBD2. V gave up 2 bases and J gave up 7 bases; unmatched junction bases: 4. Germline assignment: CDR1 LGHNA and CDR2 YSLEER. The CDR3 runs 14 residues. CDR3 coding DNA: TGCGCCAGCAGCCAAAACGGGAGGGGAAATGAGCAGTTCTTC. This translates into CASSQNGRGNEQFF.

A few counts support this clone. The chain combines TRBV5-1 with TRBJ2-3; 9 nucleotides align to TRBD2. The CDR3 length is 15 residues. Looked up from germline, CDR1 is SGHRS and CDR2 is YFSETQ. Trimming removed 1 base from V and 4 bases from J; junction bases left unmatched: 4. DNA for the CDR3: TGCGCCAGCAGCTTGTCGCGGGAGGGCCCAGATACGCAGTATTTT. As protein: CASSLSREGPDTQYF.

The chain links TRBV5-4 to TRBJ2-5; no firm D call. Trimming stripped 0 bases from V and 4 bases from J, with 7 bases between. The CDR3 spans 13 residues. From germline, CDR1 is SGHNT and CDR2 YYREEE (reference sequence). The CDR3: CASSLGALETQYF. CDR3 sequence (DNA): TGTGCCAGCAGCTTGGGGGCCTTAGAGACCCAGTACTTC. Full variable domain (missing parts from reference TRBV5-4 and TRBJ2-5): ETGVTQSPTHLIKTRGQQVTLRCSSQSGHNTVSWYQQALGQGPQFIFQYYREEENGRGNFPPRFSGLQFPNYSSELNVNALELDDSALYLCASSLGALETQYFGPGTRLLVL.

V gene TRBV4-2 combines with J gene TRBJ1-3; weak D call: TRBD1 (5 bases). This CDR3 has 17 residues. Trimming pared 3 bases from V and 0 bases from J, leaving 15 bases between. The germline gives CDR1 LGHNA, CDR2 YNFKEQ. The CDR3 coding sequence is TGTGCCAGCAGCCAGGATGGGGGGGTGGACTCTGGAAACACCATATATTTT. Residues: CASSQDGGVDSGNTIYF.

The V gene is TRBV28, the J gene TRBJ2-7, with unresolved D. The length of the CDR3 is 15 residues. V dropped 6 bases and J dropped 7 bases, with 22 bases sitting between them. Germline values: CDR1 MDHEN, CDR2 SYDVKM. The CDR3 bases are TGTGCCAGCAGCCCAGACCCCGTTCGGCCGGGTGAGCAGTACTTC. Its translation is CASSPDPVRPGEQYF. The full variable domain, with the rest looked up from reference TRBV28 and TRBJ2-7, is DVKVTQSSRYLVKRTGEKVFLECVQDMDHENMFWYRQDPGLGLRLIYFSYDVKMKEKGDIPEGYSVSREKKERFSLILESASTNQTSMYLCASSPDPVRPGEQYFGPGTRLTVT.

The chain recombines TRBV4-2 with TRBJ2-1; 8 nucleotides line up with TRBD2. CDR1 is LGHNA, CDR2 YNFKEQ, per germline. J gave up 6 bases and V 1 base, and 2 bases lay outside the gene matches. The CDR3 runs 14 residues. The CDR3 region is CASSQAAGGNEQFF. Written as DNA, the CDR3 is TGTGCCAGCAGCCAAGCTGCGGGAGGCAATGAGCAGTTCTTC.

The chain combines TRBV7-9 with TRBJ1-2, with D possibly TRBD1 on 5 matching bases. The V and J ends lost 2 bases and 8 bases respectively, with 18 bases between them. CDR1 and CDR2 from the germline V gene are SEHNR and FQNEAQ (reference sequence). There are 15 residues in the CDR3. Written as DNA, the CDR3 is TGTGCCAGCAGCTTAATGATGTTTTCGGGGGACGGCTACACCTTC. Translation: CASSLMMFSGDGYTF.

The J gene is TRBJ2-1, the V gene TRBV28; possible D gene TRBD2, 6 bases. In germline, CDR1 is MDHEN, CDR2 SYDVKM. Trimming stripped 6 bases from V and 0 bases from J, with 12 bases between. The CDR3 runs 15 residues. The CDR3 bases are TGTGCCAGCAGACTTGGGGGGAGCTCCTACAATGAGCAGTTCTTC. Translating it yields CASRLGGSSYNEQFF.